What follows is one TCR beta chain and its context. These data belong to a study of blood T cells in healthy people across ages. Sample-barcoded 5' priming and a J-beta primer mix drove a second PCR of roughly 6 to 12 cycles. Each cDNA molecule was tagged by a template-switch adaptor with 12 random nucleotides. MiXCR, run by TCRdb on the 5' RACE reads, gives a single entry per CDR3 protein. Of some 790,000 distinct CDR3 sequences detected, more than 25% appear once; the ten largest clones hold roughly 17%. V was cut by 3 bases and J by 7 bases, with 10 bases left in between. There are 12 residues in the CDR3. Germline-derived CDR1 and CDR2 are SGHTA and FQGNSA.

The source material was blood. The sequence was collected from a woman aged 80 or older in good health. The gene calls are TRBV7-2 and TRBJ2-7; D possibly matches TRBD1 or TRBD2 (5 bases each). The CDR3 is CASSFPGTEQYF. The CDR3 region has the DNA TGTGCCAGCAGCTTTCCAGGGACGGAGCAGTACTTC.